These 6 T cell receptor beta chains share one sample of origin, sequenced in a study of PD-1 blockade in mismatch repair-deficient tumors. Sequencing used immunoSEQ multiplex PCR; TCRdb keeps in-frame clones, though not all of them. This sample yields about 130,000 clones, of which about nine tenths are seen a single time; 10% to 15% belongs to the top ten. This specimen consisted of peripheral blood, obtained almost 74 weeks after starting pembrolizumab. These receptors originate from an adult with mismatch repair-deficient cancer.

V is TRBV7-9 and J is TRBJ2-1; 7 bases fit TRBD2. The V gene's germline CDR1 is SEHNR and CDR2 FQNEAQ (reference sequence). V was pared by 1 base and J by 9 bases, with 6 bases of the junction left unmatched. This CDR3 is built from 14 residues. The CDR3 protein is CASSLVAGEAEQFF. DNA for the CDR3: TGTGCCAGCAGCTTAGTTGCGGGAGAGGCTGAGCAGTTCTTC.

The gene calls are TRBV9 and TRBJ2-1, with D possibly TRBD2 on 6 matching bases. Germline V gene data show CDR1 as SGDLS and CDR2 as YYNGEE. The CDR3 is 16 residues long. Trimming shortened V by 3 bases and J by 0 bases, and 13 bases separated the two germline ends. As DNA, the CDR3 is TGTGCCAGCAGCGACCGGGACTCACTCTCCTACAATGAGCAGTTCTTC. Translating it yields CASSDRDSLSYNEQFF.

The chain combines TRBV4-1 with TRBJ2-7; tentatively, D is TRBD2 (7 bases). The CDR3 consists of 17 residues. Germline V gives CDR1 MGHRA, CDR2 YSYEKL. V was pared by 1 base and J by 4 bases, with 20 bases between. The chain's CDR3 is CASSQGGLGGGSYEQYF. The DNA of the CDR3 is TGCGCCAGCAGCCAAGGGGGATTGGGGGGCGGGAGTTACGAGCAGTACTTC.

This chain joins TRBV27 and TRBJ2-5; D is possibly TRBD2 (5 bases). Germline V CDR1 and CDR2: MNHEY, SMNVEV (reference sequence). The V end lost 2 bases, the J end lost 0 bases, and 16 bases lay between the germline ends. This CDR3 has 17 residues. In DNA form, the CDR3 reads TGTGCCAGCAGTTTACTCACCCGGCCGGGATACCAAGAGACCCAGTACTTC. It codes for CASSLLTRPGYQETQYF.

The chain combines TRBV7-9 with TRBJ2-2; D unresolved. Germline assignment: CDR1 SEHNR and CDR2 FQNEAQ (reference sequence). The CDR3 sequence is 13 residues long. Trimming pared 5 bases from V and 7 bases from J, leaving 11 bases between. The CDR3 nucleotides read TGTGCCAGCAGCCTTCGTGTTAACGGGGAGCTGTTTTTT. Residues: CASSLRVNGELFF.

This chain uses TRBV6-1 with TRBJ1-1; D is uncertain. Trimming took off 2 bases at V and 0 bases at J, with 13 bases between the two ends. Germline CDR1 MNHNS, CDR2 SASEGT. The CDR3 contains 16 residues. This chain's CDR3 is CASSESRNWMNTEAFF. The CDR3 nucleotides are TGTGCCAGCAGTGAATCGAGGAATTGGATGAACACTGAAGCTTTCTTT.